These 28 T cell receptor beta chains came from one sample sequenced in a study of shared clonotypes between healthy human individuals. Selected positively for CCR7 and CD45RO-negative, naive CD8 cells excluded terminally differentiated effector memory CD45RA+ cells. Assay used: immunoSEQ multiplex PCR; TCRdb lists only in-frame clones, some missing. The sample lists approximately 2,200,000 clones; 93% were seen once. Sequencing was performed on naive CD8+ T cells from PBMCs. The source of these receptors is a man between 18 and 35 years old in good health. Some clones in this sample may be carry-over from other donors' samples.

The DNA for the CDR3 is TGTGCCAGCAGCTTCGACAGGGTGTATGGCTATGGCTACACCTTC. Its translation is CASSFDRVYGYGYTF. The chain couples TRBV5-4 to TRBJ1-2; TRBD1 matches at 7 bases. After removal of 2 bases from V and 4 bases from J, the junction contained 8 bases not matched to a gene. Per the germline V gene, CDR1 is SGHNT and CDR2 is YYREEE (reference sequence). The CDR3 loop spans 15 amino acids. The full variable domain, with the rest looked up from reference TRBV5-4 and TRBJ1-2, is ETGVTQSPTHLIKTRGQQVTLRCSSQSGHNTVSWYQQALGQGPQFIFQYYREEENGRGNFPPRFSGLQFPNYSSELNVNALELDDSALYLCASSFDRVYGYGYTFGSGTRLTVV.

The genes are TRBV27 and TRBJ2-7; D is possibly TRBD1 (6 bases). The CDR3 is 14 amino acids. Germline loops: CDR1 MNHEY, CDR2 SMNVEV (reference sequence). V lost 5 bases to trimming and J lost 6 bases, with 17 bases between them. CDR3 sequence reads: CASSPIQGSSEQYF. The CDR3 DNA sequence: TGTGCCAGCAGTCCGATACAGGGTTCTAGCGAGCAGTACTTC.

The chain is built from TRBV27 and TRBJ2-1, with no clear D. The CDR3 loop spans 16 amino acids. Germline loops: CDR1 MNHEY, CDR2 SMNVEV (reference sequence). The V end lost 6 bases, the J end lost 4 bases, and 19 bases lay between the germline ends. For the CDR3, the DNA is TGTGCCAGCAGCTATACTCTCACGGCCTTATACAATGAGCAGTTCTTC. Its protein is CASSYTLTALYNEQFF.

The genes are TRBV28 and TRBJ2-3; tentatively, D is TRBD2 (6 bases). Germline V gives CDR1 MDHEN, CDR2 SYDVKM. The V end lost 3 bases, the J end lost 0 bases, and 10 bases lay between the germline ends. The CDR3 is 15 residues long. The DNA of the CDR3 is TGTGCCAGCAGTTTCTTAGCGGCTAGCACAGATACGCAGTATTTT. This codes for CASSFLAASTDTQYF. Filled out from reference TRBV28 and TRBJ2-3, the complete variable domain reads DVKVTQSSRYLVKRTGEKVFLECVQDMDHENMFWYRQDPGLGLRLIYFSYDVKMKEKGDIPEGYSVSREKKERFSLILESASTNQTSMYLCASSFLAASTDTQYFGPGTRLTVL.

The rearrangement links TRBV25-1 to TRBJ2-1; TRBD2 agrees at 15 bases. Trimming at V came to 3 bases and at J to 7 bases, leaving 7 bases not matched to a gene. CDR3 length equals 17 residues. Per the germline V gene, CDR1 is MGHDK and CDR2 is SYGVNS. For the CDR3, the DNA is TGTGCCAGCAGTGATGGGACTAGCGGGAGGATTGTAAATGAGCAGTTCTTC. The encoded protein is CASSDGTSGRIVNEQFF.

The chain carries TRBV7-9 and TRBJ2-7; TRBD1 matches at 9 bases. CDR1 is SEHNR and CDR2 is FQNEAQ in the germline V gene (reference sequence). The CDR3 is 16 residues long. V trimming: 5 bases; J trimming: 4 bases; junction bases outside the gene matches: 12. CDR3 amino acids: CASSLTSTGGGYEQYF. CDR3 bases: TGTGCCAGCAGCCTAACCTCAACAGGGGGCGGTTACGAGCAGTACTTC.

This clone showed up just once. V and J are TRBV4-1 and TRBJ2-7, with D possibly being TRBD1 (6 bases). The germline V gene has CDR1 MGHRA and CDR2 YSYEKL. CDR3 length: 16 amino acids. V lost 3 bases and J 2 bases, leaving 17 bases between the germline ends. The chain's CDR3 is CASSHDPRTAPYEQYF. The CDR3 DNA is TGCGCCAGCAGCCATGACCCCCGGACAGCCCCCTACGAGCAGTACTTC.

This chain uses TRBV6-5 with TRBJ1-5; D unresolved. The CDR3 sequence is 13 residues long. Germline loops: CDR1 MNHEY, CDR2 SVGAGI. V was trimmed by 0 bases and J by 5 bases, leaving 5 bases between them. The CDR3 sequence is CASSYSQDQPQHF. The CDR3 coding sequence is TGTGCCAGCAGTTACTCGCAGGATCAGCCCCAGCATTTT.

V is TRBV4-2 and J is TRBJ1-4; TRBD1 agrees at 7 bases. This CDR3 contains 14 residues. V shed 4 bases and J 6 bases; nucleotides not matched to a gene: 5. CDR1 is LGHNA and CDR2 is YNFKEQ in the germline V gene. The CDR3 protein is CASSPDRVDEKLFF. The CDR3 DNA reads TGTGCCAGCAGCCCCGACAGGGTCGATGAAAAACTGTTTTTT.

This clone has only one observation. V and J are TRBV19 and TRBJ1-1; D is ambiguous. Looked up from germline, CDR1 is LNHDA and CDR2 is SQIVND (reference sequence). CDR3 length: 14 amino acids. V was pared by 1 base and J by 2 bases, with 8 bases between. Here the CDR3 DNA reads TGTGCCAGTAGTATAGCGGTCGGCAACACTGAAGCTTTCTTT. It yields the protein CASSIAVGNTEAFF. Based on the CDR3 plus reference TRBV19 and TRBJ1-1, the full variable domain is DGGITQSPKYLFRKEGQNVTLSCEQNLNHDAMYWYRQDPGQGLRLIYYSQIVNDFQKGDIAEGYSVSREKKESFPLTVTSAQKNPTAFYLCASSIAVGNTEAFFGQGTRLTVV.

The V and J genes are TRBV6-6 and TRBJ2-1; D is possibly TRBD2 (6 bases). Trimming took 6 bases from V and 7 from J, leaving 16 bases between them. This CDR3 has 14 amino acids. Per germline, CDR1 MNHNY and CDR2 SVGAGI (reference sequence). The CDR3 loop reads CASSPHSGYNEQFF. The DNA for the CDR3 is TGTGCCAGCAGCCCCCATAGCGGATATAATGAGCAGTTCTTC.

The CDR3 DNA reads as TGTGCCATCAGTGAGTCGATAATCACTAGCGGGAGGGCCGTGCCCTACGAGCAGTACTTC. It codes for CAISESIITSGRAVPYEQYF. The chain recombines TRBV10-3 with TRBJ2-7; 13 bases fit TRBD2. The length of the CDR3 is 20 residues. V lost 0 bases, J lost 2 bases, and 13 bases stayed unmatched. CDR1 and CDR2 (germline): ENHRY, SYGVKD.

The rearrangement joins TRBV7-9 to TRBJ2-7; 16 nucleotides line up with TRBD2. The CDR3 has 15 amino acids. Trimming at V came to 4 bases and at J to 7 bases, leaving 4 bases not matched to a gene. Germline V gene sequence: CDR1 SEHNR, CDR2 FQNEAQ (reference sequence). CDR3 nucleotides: TGTGCCAGCAGCTACGGGACTAGCGGGAGGGATGAGCAGTACTTC. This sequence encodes CASSYGTSGRDEQYF.

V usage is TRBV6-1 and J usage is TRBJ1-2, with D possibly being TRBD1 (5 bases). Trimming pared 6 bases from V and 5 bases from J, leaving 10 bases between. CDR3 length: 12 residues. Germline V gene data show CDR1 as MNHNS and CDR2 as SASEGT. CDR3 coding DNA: TGTGCCAGCAGGGATTCAGGGTATGGCTACACCTTC. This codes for CASRDSGYGYTF.

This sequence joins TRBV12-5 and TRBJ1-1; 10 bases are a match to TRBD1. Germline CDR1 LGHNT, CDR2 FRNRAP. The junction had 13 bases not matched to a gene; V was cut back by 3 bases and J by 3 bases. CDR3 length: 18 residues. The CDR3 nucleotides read TGTGCTAGTGGTTTTGTCGGGCGACTGGGACAGGGGCACACTGAAGCTTTCTTT. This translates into CASGFVGRLGQGHTEAFF. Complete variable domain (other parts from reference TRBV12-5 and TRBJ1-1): DARVTQTPRHKVTEMGQEVTMRCQPILGHNTVFWYRQTMMQGLELLAYFRNRAPLDDSGMPKDRFSAEMPDATLATLKIQPSEPRDSAVYFCASGFVGRLGQGHTEAFFGQGTRLTVV.

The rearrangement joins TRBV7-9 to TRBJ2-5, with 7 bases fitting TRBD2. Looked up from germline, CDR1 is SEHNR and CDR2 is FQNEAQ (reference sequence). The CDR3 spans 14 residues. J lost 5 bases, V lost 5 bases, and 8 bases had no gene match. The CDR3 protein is CASSHERDLETQYF. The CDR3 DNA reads TGTGCCAGCAGCCACGAGCGGGATTTGGAGACCCAGTACTTC.

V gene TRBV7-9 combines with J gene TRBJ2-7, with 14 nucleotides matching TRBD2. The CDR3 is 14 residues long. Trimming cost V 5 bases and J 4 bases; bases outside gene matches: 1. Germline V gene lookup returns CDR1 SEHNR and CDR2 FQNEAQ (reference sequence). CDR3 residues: CASSRTSGGYEQYF. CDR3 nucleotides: TGTGCCAGCAGCCGGACTAGCGGGGGGTACGAGCAGTACTTC.

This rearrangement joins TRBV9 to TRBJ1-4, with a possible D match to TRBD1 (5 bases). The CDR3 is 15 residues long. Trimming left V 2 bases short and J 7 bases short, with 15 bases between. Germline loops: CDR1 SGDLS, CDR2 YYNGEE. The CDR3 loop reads CASSVNQGVAEKLFF. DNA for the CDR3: TGTGCCAGCAGCGTCAACCAGGGTGTCGCTGAAAAACTGTTTTTT.

The CDR3 sequence: CASRGQGSSYEQYF. For the CDR3, the DNA is TGCGCCAGCAGAGGGCAGGGGAGCTCCTACGAGCAGTACTTC. The chain uses TRBV5-1 and TRBJ2-7, with TRBD1 as a possible D gene (6 bases). This CDR3 spans 14 amino acids. Per germline, CDR1 SGHRS and CDR2 YFSETQ. Trimming cost V 5 bases and J 0 bases, with 12 bases left between them.

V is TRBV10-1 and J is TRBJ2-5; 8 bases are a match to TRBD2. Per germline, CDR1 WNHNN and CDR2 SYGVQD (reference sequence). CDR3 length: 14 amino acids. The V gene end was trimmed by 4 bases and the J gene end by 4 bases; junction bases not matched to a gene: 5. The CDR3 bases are TGCGCCAGCAGTGGACGGGGGGGATCAGAGACCCAGTACTTC. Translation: CASSGRGGSETQYF.

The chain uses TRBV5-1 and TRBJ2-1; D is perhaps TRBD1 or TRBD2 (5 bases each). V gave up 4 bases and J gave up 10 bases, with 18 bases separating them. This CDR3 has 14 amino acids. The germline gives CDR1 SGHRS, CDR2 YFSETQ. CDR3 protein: CASSKSGWDGEQFF. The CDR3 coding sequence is TGCGCCAGCAGCAAATCCGGGTGGGACGGGGAGCAGTTCTTC. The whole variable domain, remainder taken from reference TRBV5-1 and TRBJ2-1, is KAGVTQTPRYLIKTRGQQVTLSCSPISGHRSVSWYQQTPGQGLQFLFEYFSETQRNKGNFPGRFSGRQFSNSRSEMNVSTLELGDSALYLCASSKSGWDGEQFFGPGTRLTVL.

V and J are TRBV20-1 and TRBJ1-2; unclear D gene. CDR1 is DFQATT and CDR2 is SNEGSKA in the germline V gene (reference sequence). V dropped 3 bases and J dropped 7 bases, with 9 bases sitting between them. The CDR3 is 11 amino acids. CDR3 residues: CSARVAGGYTF. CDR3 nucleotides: TGCAGTGCTAGGGTCGCTGGTGGCTACACCTTC.

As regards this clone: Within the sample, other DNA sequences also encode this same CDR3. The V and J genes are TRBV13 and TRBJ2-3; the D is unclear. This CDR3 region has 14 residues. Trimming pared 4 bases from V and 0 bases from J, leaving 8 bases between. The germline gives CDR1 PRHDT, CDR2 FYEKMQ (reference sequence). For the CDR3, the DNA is TGTGCCAGCAGCTCCCGTGATAGCACAGATACGCAGTATTTT. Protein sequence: CASSSRDSTDTQYF.

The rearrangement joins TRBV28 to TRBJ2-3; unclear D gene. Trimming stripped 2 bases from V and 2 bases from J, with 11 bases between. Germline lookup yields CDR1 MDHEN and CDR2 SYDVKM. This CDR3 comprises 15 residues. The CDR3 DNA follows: TGTGCCAGCAGTTTAAGAGCCTTCTCCACAGATACGCAGTATTTT. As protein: CASSLRAFSTDTQYF.

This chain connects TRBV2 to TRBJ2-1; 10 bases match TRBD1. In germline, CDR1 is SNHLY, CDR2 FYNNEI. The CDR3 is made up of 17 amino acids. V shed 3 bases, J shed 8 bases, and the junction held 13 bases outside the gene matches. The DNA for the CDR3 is TGTGCCAGCAGTGAGAACCCGGACAGGGGGAGTCTGGATGAGCAGTTCTTC. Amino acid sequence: CASSENPDRGSLDEQFF.

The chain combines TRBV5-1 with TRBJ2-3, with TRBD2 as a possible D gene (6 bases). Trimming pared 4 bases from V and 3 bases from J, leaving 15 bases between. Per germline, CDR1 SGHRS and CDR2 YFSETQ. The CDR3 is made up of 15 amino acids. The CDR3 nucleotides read TGCGCCAGCAGCCAAGTCGGGACTCCTACAGATACGCAGTATTTT. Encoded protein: CASSQVGTPTDTQYF.

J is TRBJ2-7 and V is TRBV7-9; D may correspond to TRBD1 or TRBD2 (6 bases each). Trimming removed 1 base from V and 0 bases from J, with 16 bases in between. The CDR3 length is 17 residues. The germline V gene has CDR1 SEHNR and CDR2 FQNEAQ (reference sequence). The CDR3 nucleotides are TGTGCCAGCAGCTTAGGGGGGCGGCGGGATCCCTCCTACGAGCAGTACTTC. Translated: CASSLGGRRDPSYEQYF.

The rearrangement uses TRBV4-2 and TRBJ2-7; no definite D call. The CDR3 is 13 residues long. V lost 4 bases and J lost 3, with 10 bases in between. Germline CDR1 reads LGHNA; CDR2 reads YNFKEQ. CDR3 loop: CASSPHLGYEQYF. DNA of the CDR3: TGTGCCAGCAGCCCCCACCTAGGCTACGAGCAGTACTTC.